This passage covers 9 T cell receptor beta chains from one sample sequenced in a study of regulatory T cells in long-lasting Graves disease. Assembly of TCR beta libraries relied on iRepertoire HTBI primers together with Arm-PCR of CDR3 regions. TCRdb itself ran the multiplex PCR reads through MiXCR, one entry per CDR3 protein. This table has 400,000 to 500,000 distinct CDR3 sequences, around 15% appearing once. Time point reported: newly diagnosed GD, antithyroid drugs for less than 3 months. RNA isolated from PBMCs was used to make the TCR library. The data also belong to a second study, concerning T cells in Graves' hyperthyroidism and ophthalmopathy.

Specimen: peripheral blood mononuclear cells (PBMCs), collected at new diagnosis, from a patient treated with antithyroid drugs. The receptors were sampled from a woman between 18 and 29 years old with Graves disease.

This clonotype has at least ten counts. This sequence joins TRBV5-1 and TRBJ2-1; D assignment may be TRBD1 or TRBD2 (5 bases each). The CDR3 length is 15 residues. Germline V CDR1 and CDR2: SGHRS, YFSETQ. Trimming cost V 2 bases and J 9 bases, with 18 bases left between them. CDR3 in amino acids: CASSFSTGADGEQFF. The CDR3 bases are TGCGCCAGCAGCTTTAGTACCGGGGCCGATGGTGAGCAGTTCTTC.

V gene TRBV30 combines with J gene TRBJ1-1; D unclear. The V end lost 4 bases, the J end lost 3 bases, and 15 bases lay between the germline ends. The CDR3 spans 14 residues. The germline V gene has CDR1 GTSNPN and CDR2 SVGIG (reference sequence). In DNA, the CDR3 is TGTGCCTGGACCCTACACACCGGGGACACTGAAGCTTTCTTT. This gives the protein CAWTLHTGDTEAFF.

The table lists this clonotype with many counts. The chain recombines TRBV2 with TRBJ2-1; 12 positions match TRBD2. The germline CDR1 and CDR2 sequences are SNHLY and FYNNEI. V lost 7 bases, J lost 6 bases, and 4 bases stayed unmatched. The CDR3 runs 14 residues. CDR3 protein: CASIRLAGVNEQFF. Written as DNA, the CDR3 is TGTGCCAGCATAAGACTAGCGGGAGTCAATGAGCAGTTCTTC.

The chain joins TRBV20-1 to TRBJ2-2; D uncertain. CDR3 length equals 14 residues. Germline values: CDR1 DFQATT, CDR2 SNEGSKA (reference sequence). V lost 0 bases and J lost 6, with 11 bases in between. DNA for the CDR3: TGCAGTGCTAGAGATCTGGATGGTCCCGGGGAGCTGTTTTTT. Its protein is CSARDLDGPGELFF.

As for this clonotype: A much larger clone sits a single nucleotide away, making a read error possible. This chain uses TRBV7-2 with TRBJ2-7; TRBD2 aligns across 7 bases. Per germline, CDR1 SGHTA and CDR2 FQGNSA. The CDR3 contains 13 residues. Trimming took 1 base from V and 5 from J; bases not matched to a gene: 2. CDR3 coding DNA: TGTGCCAGCAGCTTAGTCGGGGGGAACGAGCAGTACTTC. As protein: CASSLVGGNEQYF. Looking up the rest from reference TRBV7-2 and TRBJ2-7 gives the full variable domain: GAGVSQSPSNKVTEKGKDVELRCDPISGHTALYWYRQSLGQGLEFLIYFQGNSAPDKSGLPSDRFSAERTGGSVSTLTIQRTQQEDSAVYLCASSLVGGNEQYFGPGTRLTVT.

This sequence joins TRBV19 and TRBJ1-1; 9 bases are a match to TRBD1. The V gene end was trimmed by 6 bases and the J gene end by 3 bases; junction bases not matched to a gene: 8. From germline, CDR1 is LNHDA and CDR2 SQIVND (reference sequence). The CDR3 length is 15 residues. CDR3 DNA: TGTGCCAGTAGACGGGGACAGGGTTTGGACACTGAAGCTTTCTTT. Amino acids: CASRRGQGLDTEAFF. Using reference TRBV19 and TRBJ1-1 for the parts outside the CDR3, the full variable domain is DGGITQSPKYLFRKEGQNVTLSCEQNLNHDAMYWYRQDPGQGLRLIYYSQIVNDFQKGDIAEGYSVSREKKESFPLTVTSAQKNPTAFYLCASRRGQGLDTEAFFGQGTRLTVV.

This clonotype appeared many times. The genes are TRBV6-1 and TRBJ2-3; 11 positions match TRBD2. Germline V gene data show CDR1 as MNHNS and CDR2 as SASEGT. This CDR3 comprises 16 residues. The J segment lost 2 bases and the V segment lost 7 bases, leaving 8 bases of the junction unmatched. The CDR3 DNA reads TGTGCCAGCACCCTACTAGCGGGAGAATCCACAGATACGCAGTATTTT. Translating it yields CASTLLAGESTDTQYF.

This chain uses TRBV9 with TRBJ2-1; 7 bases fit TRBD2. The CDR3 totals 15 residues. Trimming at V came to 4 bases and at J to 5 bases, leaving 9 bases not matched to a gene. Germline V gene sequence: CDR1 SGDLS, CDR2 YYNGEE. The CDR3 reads CASSTTGLVHNEQFF. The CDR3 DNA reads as TGTGCCAGCAGCACCACCGGACTAGTTCACAATGAGCAGTTCTTC.

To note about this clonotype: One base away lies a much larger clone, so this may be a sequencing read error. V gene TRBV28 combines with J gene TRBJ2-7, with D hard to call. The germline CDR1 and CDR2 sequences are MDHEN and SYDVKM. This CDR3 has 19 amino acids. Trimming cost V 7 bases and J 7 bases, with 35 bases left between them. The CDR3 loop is CASTSLGRASPGSYNEQYF. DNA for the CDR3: TGTGCCAGCACATCTCTTGGACGGGCAAGTCCCGGGTCCTACAATGAGCAGTACTTC.